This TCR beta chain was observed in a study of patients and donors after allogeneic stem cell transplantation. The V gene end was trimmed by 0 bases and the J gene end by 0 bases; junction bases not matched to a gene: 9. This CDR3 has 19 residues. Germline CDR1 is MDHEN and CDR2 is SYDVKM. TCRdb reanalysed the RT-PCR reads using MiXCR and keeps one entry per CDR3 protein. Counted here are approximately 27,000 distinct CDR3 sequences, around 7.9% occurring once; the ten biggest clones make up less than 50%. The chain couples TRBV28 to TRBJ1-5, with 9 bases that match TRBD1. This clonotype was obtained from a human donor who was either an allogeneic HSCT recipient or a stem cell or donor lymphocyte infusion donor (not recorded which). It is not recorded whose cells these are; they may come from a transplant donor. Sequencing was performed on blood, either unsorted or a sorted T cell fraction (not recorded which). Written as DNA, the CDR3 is TGTGCCAGCAGTTTATGGGGTGACAGGGGGTTTTATAGCAATCAGCCCCAGCATTTT. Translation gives CASSLWGDRGFYSNQPQHF.